A single sample is the source of the 29 T cell receptor beta chains below, sequenced in a study of blood T cell repertoires in COVID-19. Sequencing was performed with immunoSEQ multiplex PCR; in TCRdb, only in-frame clones are kept and a portion is missing. Found here are about 120,000 clones, about 88% of them singletons; the top ten hold over 1%. Source material: peripheral blood. These receptors were taken from a woman of 80 years or more with acute or convalescent COVID-19.

This chain links TRBV5-4 with TRBJ2-5; possibly TRBD1 for D (5 bases). The CDR3 spans 13 residues. V shed 0 bases and J shed 6 bases, with 9 bases lying between them. Germline V gene lookup returns CDR1 SGHNT and CDR2 YYREEE (reference sequence). In DNA form, the CDR3 reads TGTGCCAGCAGCTTGGTAGGGGAACAGACCCAGTACTTC. It codes for CASSLVGEQTQYF.

This chain uses TRBV28 with TRBJ1-4, with a weak D call TRBD1 (6 bases). V was cut by 4 bases and J by 6 bases, with 18 bases left in between. The germline CDR1 and CDR2 sequences are MDHEN and SYDVKM. This CDR3 spans 16 amino acids. Here the CDR3 reads CASSSYRAAKDEKLFF. For the CDR3, the DNA is TGTGCCAGCAGTTCCTACAGGGCAGCAAAGGATGAAAAACTGTTTTTT.

The V and J genes are TRBV12-3 or TRBV12-4 and TRBJ1-2; D uncertain. The CDR3 loop spans 12 amino acids. Trimming shortened V by 5 bases and J by 5 bases, and 9 bases separated the two germline ends. In DNA, the CDR3 is TGTGCCAGCAGTCGGGATACTTATGGCTACACCTTC. It yields the protein CASSRDTYGYTF.

The rearrangement uses TRBV9 and TRBJ2-2; D may be TRBD2 (5 bases). V was clipped by 1 base and J by 6 bases, with 13 bases between them. The CDR3 extends over 15 amino acids. CDR1 SGDLS and CDR2 YYNGEE come from the germline V gene. CDR3 DNA sequence: TGTGCCAGCAGCGTATTAGCTAGCCCTGCCGGGGAGCTGTTTTTT. Translation: CASSVLASPAGELFF.

This chain joins TRBV6-5 and TRBJ1-1; possible D gene TRBD1, 6 bases. Per germline, CDR1 MNHEY and CDR2 SVGAGI. The ends were cut back, 7 bases at V and 3 bases at J, with 15 bases in the middle. This CDR3 is built from 14 residues. As DNA, the CDR3 is TGTGCCAGCAATTTCGACAGGCTGGACACTGAAGCTTTCTTT. As protein: CASNFDRLDTEAFF.

The CDR3 sequence: CASSLEGAGRTEAFF. In DNA form, the CDR3 reads TGTGCCAGCAGCTTAGAGGGGGCAGGTAGGACTGAAGCTTTCTTT. This chain joins TRBV7-9 and TRBJ1-1; 7 bases map to TRBD1. Looked up from germline, CDR1 is SEHNR and CDR2 is FQNEAQ (reference sequence). The length of the CDR3 is 15 residues. Trimming removed 1 base from V and 5 bases from J; junction bases left unmatched: 7.

V usage is TRBV7-2 and J usage is TRBJ1-6; a weak D match, TRBD1 (5 bases). Germline V gene sequence: CDR1 SGHTA, CDR2 FQGNSA. This CDR3 contains 14 residues. V was trimmed by 2 bases and J by 7 bases, leaving 9 bases between them. The CDR3 region is CASSLQGRNSPLHF. The CDR3 bases are TGTGCCAGCAGCTTACAGGGAAGGAATTCACCCCTCCACTTT. The entire variable domain, with the rest obtained from reference TRBV7-2 and TRBJ1-6, is as follows: GAGVSQSPSNKVTEKGKDVELRCDPISGHTALYWYRQSLGQGLEFLIYFQGNSAPDKSGLPSDRFSAERTGGSVSTLTIQRTQQEDSAVYLCASSLQGRNSPLHFGNGTRLTVT.

The V and J genes are TRBV7-2 and TRBJ1-6, with 9 bases aligning to TRBD1. The germline V gene has CDR1 SGHTA and CDR2 FQGNSA. CDR3 length equals 15 residues. The trim removed 5 bases at V and 5 bases at J, leaving 4 bases unmatched. This CDR3 reads CASSVGQGHNSPLHF. CDR3 nucleotides: TGTGCCAGCAGCGTAGGACAGGGGCATAATTCACCCCTCCACTTT.

The chain has TRBV23-1 and TRBJ1-5, with D perhaps TRBD1 (5 bases). TRBV23-1 is an open reading frame whose function is uncertain. V dropped 2 bases and J dropped 0 bases, with 11 bases sitting between them. The CDR3 length is 16 residues. The CDR3 bases are TGCGCCAGCAGTCAACTCGACAGCTATAGCAATCAGCCCCAGCATTTT. Translation gives CASSQLDSYSNQPQHF.

This clone appeared once. The J gene is TRBJ2-7, the V gene TRBV23-1; 7 bases are shared with TRBD1. TRBV23-1 has ORF status, its function being uncertain. This CDR3 has 16 residues. Unmatched junction bases numbered 8, after V lost 3 bases and J lost 0 bases. This chain's CDR3 is CASSHTPRGSSYEQYF. The CDR3 DNA reads as TGCGCCAGCAGTCACACTCCCAGGGGGAGCTCCTACGAGCAGTACTTC.

The chain has TRBV7-2 and TRBJ2-7, with D possibly TRBD1 on 5 matching bases. The germline V gene encodes CDR1 SGHTA and CDR2 FQGNSA. Trimming removed 1 base from V and 3 bases from J, with 13 bases in between. CDR3 length: 15 residues. The CDR3 DNA sequence: TGTGCCAGCAGCTTAGGTGGGGCCGTCTTCTACGAGCAGTACTTC. Protein: CASSLGGAVFYEQYF.

This clone appeared a single time. DNA for the CDR3: TGTGCCAGCAGCCCGATTCGCCAGGCCCTGAACACTGAAGCTTTCTTT. Translating it yields CASSPIRQALNTEAFF. The gene calls are TRBV3-1 (or the pseudogene TRBV3-2) and TRBJ1-1; unclear D gene. The CDR3 length is 16 residues. In germline, CDR1 is LGHDT, CDR2 YNNKEL (reference sequence). Trimming stripped 4 bases from V and 0 bases from J, with 15 bases between.

The CDR3 DNA follows: TGTGCCACCAGTGATCCTAGCGTTCATGAGCAGTTCTTC. Its protein product is CATSDPSVHEQFF. The gene calls are TRBV24-1 and TRBJ2-1; possible D gene TRBD2, 6 bases. This CDR3 contains 13 residues. CDR1 is KGHDR, CDR2 SFDVKD, per germline. Trimming took off 3 bases at V and 8 bases at J, with 10 bases between the two ends.

Here the CDR3 DNA reads TGCGCCAGCAGCCAAGTAATGGCAGAAAGCTCCTATAATTCACCCCTCCACTTT. This sequence encodes CASSQVMAESSYNSPLHF. The V call is TRBV4-1, the J call TRBJ1-6; D unclear. The CDR3 loop spans 18 amino acids. With 1 base removed from V and 0 bases from J, the gap between germline ends came to 13 bases. Germline CDR1 and CDR2: MGHRA and YSYEKL.

The CDR3 sequence: CASSPTGRAFNSPLHF. The CDR3 bases are TGTGCCAGCAGCCCCACCGGCAGGGCTTTCAATTCACCCCTCCACTTT. This chain connects TRBV9 to TRBJ1-6; D might be TRBD1 (5 bases). CDR3 length: 16 amino acids. Germline V gene sequence: CDR1 SGDLS, CDR2 YYNGEE. V gave up 4 bases and J gave up 7 bases, with 18 bases separating them.

The chain has TRBV19 and TRBJ2-7, with 7 bases lining up with TRBD1. Germline V gives CDR1 LNHDA, CDR2 SQIVND (reference sequence). CDR3 length equals 15 residues. Trimming removed 9 bases from V and 3 bases from J; junction bases left unmatched: 14. The CDR3 DNA sequence: TGTGCCAGGTGCAGCCCCGGGACAGCGGACTACGAGCAGTACTTC. Translated, it gives CARCSPGTADYEQYF.

The J gene is TRBJ2-5, the V gene TRBV5-1, with 13 bases identical to TRBD2. This CDR3 comprises 15 residues. Trimming at V came to 4 bases and at J to 3 bases, leaving 3 bases not matched to a gene. The germline CDR1 and CDR2 sequences are SGHRS and YFSETQ. For the CDR3, the DNA is TGCGCCAGCAGCCGCGGGACTAGCGGGGAAGAGACCCAGTACTTC. The encoded protein is CASSRGTSGEETQYF.

The chain employs TRBV19 and TRBJ1-5; a possible D gene is TRBD1 (5 bases). The germline gives CDR1 LNHDA, CDR2 SQIVND (reference sequence). Deletions cut 2 bases from V and 6 bases from J, with 17 bases between. This CDR3 is 16 amino acids long. CDR3 amino acids: CASSIIGGAVGQPQHF. CDR3 sequence (DNA): TGTGCCAGTAGTATAATCGGGGGAGCGGTCGGTCAGCCCCAGCATTTT. Looking up the rest from reference TRBV19 and TRBJ1-5 gives the full variable domain: DGGITQSPKYLFRKEGQNVTLSCEQNLNHDAMYWYRQDPGQGLRLIYYSQIVNDFQKGDIAEGYSVSREKKESFPLTVTSAQKNPTAFYLCASSIIGGAVGQPQHFGDGTRLSIL.

The J gene is TRBJ2-5, the V gene TRBV5-4; 8 bases are shared with TRBD2. Germline loops: CDR1 SGHNT, CDR2 YYREEE (reference sequence). The J segment lost 2 bases and the V segment lost 4 bases, leaving 7 bases of the junction unmatched. The length of the CDR3 is 15 residues. CDR3 nucleotide sequence: TGTGCCAGCAGCCCGGGGGGGATTCATCAAGAGACCCAGTACTTC. Protein sequence: CASSPGGIHQETQYF.

The genes are TRBV7-9 and TRBJ2-5; 8 nucleotides match TRBD2. The CDR3 consists of 16 residues. CDR1 SEHNR and CDR2 FQNEAQ come from the germline V gene (reference sequence). Losses at the gene ends were 2 bases for V and 4 bases for J; bases not matched to a gene: 9. The DNA of the CDR3 is TGTGCCAGCAGCTTATTTCCCGGGGGGGCAGGAGAGACCCAGTACTTC. Residues: CASSLFPGGAGETQYF.

This clone was recorded a few times. The V call is TRBV5-5, the J call TRBJ2-2; possibly TRBD2 for D (5 bases). V was pared by 4 bases and J by 5 bases, with 12 bases between. This CDR3 has 14 amino acids. Looked up from germline, CDR1 is SGHKS and CDR2 is YYEKEE (reference sequence). The CDR3 sequence: CASSREWRTGELFF. The CDR3 DNA follows: TGTGCCAGCAGCAGGGAATGGAGGACCGGGGAGCTGTTTTTT. Variable domain in full (rest from reference TRBV5-5 and TRBJ2-2): DAGVTQSPTHLIKTRGQQVTLRCSPISGHKSVSWYQQVLGQGPQFIFQYYEKEERGRGNFPDRFSARQFPNYSSELNVNALLLGDSALYLCASSREWRTGELFFGEGSRLTVL.

V usage is TRBV11-1 and J usage is TRBJ1-2; 7 nucleotides line up with TRBD1. Germline CDR1 reads SGHAT; CDR2 reads FQDESV (reference sequence). V was clipped by 4 bases and J by 4 bases; unmatched bases: 6. The CDR3 spans 14 residues. Here the CDR3 reads CASSSGQDFYGYTF. The CDR3 bases are TGTGCCAGCAGCTCAGGACAGGATTTCTATGGCTACACCTTC.

The chain recombines TRBV6-1 with TRBJ1-2, with D tentatively TRBD1 (6 bases). V lost 1 base to trimming and J lost 4 bases, with 13 bases between them. The CDR3 is made up of 15 amino acids. CDR1 is MNHNS, CDR2 SASEGT, per germline. The DNA for the CDR3 is TGTGCCAGCAGTGAAGACAGGGCGTCTTTCTATGGCTACACCTTC. It yields the protein CASSEDRASFYGYTF.

This chain joins TRBV9 and TRBJ2-3; 10 bases are shared with TRBD1. The V segment lost 0 bases and the J segment 4 bases; nucleotides outside the gene matches: 5. The length of the CDR3 is 16 residues. The V gene's germline CDR1 is SGDLS and CDR2 YYNGEE. CDR3 sequence: CASSVGPGQGSDTQYF. The CDR3 bases are TGTGCCAGCAGCGTAGGTCCGGGACAGGGGTCAGATACGCAGTATTTT.

The V and J genes are TRBV10-3 and TRBJ2-3; TRBD1 agrees at 7 bases. CDR1 ENHRY and CDR2 SYGVKD come from the germline V gene. This CDR3 has 15 residues. V shed 6 bases, J shed 2 bases, and the junction held 8 bases outside the gene matches. Written as DNA, the CDR3 is TGTGCCATCAGCGTACAGGGGCCCTCCACAGATACGCAGTATTTT. It is translated as CAISVQGPSTDTQYF.

The chain combines TRBV7-2 with TRBJ2-7; 7 bases are a match to TRBD1. The CDR3 runs 12 residues. Germline CDR1 reads SGHTA; CDR2 reads FQGNSA. The V and J ends lost 5 bases and 5 bases, in that order; junction bases with no gene match: 3. DNA for the CDR3: TGTGCCAGCAGCACCACAGGGGACGAGCAGTACTTC. The encoded protein is CASSTTGDEQYF.

The rearrangement links TRBV5-5 to TRBJ1-5; 7 nucleotides align to TRBD1. The J segment lost 2 bases and the V segment lost 2 bases, leaving 4 bases of the junction unmatched. The germline V gene encodes CDR1 SGHKS and CDR2 YYEKEE (reference sequence). This CDR3 is 15 amino acids long. The CDR3 region is CASSLQGYGNQPQHF. In DNA form, the CDR3 reads TGTGCCAGCAGCTTACAGGGGTATGGCAATCAGCCCCAGCATTTT.

This chain connects TRBV10-1 to TRBJ2-1; TRBD1 might be the D (6 bases). Trimming stripped 2 bases from V and 11 bases from J, with 13 bases between. CDR1 is WNHNN and CDR2 is SYGVQD in the germline V gene (reference sequence). The CDR3 has 13 residues. CDR3 in amino acids: CASSEDRRAKQFF. The CDR3, as DNA: TGCGCCAGCAGTGAGGACAGGCGTGCAAAGCAGTTCTTC.

The rearrangement uses TRBV9 and TRBJ2-3; 8 nucleotides line up with TRBD2. V lost 4 bases, J lost 5 bases, and 3 bases stayed unmatched. This CDR3 comprises 13 residues. The V gene's germline CDR1 is SGDLS and CDR2 YYNGEE. The CDR3: CASSRGGLDTQYF. DNA for the CDR3: TGTGCCAGCAGCCGGGGGGGTTTAGATACGCAGTATTTT.